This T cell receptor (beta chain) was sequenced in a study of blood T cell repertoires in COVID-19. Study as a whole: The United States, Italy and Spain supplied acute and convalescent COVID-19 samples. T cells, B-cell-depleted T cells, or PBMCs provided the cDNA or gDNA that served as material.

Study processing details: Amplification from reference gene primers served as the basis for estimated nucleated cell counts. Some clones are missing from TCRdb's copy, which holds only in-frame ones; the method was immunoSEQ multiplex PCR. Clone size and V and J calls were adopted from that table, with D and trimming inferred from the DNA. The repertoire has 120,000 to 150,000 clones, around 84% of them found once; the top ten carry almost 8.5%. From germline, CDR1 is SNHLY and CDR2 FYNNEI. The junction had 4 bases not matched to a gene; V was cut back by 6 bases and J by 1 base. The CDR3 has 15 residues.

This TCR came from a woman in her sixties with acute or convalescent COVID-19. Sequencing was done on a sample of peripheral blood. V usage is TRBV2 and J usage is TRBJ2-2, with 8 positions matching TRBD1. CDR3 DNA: TGTGCCAGCAGGCCCGGGACAGGGAACACCGGGGAGCTGTTTTTT. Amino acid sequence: CASRPGTGNTGELFF.